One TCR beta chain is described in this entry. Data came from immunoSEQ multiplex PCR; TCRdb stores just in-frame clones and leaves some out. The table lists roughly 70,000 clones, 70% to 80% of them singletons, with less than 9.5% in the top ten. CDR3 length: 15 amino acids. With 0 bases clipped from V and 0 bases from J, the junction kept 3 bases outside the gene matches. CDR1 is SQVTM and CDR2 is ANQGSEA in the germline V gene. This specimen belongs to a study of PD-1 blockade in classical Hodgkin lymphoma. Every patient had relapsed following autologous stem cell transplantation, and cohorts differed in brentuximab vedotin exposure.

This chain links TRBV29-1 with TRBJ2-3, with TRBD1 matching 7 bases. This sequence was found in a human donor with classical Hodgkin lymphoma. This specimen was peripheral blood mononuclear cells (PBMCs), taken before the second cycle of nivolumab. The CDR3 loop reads CSVEDLGGSTDTQYF. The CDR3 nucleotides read TGCAGCGTTGAAGATCTAGGGGGCAGCACAGATACGCAGTATTTT.